These T cell receptor beta chains were read from a single sample in a study of blood T cell repertoires in COVID-19. TCRdb's table, derived via immunoSEQ multiplex PCR, lists solely in-frame clones and lacks some. This table holds roughly 220,000 clones, 86% found once. Sequenced input: peripheral blood. These receptors were collected from a man older than 75 with acute or convalescent COVID-19. Both conserved end residues are part of each CDR3. A D gene is named only where the DNA matches it firmly. The size entry is marked missing in some rows and otherwise reads once, few, many or a size class.

size	V	J	D	CDR3	DNA
NA	TRBV9	TRBJ1-1	NA	CASSLSWGGVTEAFF	TGTGCCAGCAGCCTTTCGTGGGGGGGAGTCACTGAAGCTTTCTTT
NA	TRBV18	TRBJ1-1	TRBD1	CASSPRGRGQVTEAFF	TGTGCCAGCTCACCACGGGGTAGGGGGCAGGTCACTGAAGCTTTCTTT
NA	TRBV5-1	TRBJ1-2	NA	CASRPSQGPSGYTF	TGCGCCAGCAGGCCTAGCCAGGGGCCCAGTGGCTACACCTTC
NA	TRBV3-1/TRBV3-2	TRBJ2-2	NA	CASSQDGSSRELFF	TGTGCCAGCAGCCAAGATGGGTCTAGCCGGGAGCTGTTTTTT
NA	TRBV20-1	TRBJ2-4	NA	CSASTGPLVAKNIQYF	TGCAGTGCTAGTACAGGGCCCTTAGTAGCCAAAAACATTCAGTACTTC
NA	TRBV30	TRBJ2-7	TRBD1	CAWSNDRVYEQYF	TGTGCCTGGAGTAATGACAGGGTCTACGAGCAGTACTTC
NA	TRBV24-1	TRBJ1-2	TRBD1	CATSDTDRGAYGYTF	TGTGCCACCAGTGACACGGACAGGGGCGCCTATGGCTACACCTTC
NA	TRBV5-6	TRBJ2-7	NA	CASSSWTLSRYEQYF	TGTGCCAGCAGTTCCTGGACTCTTTCGAGGTACGAGCAGTACTTC
NA	TRBV3-1/TRBV3-2	TRBJ1-1	NA	CASSSLGGVNTEAFF	TGTGCCAGCAGCTCACTGGGGGGGGTTAACACTGAAGCTTTCTTT
NA	TRBV11-3	TRBJ1-6	NA	CASSLSTLNNSPLHF	TGTGCCAGCAGCTTATCCACATTAAATAATTCACCCCTCCACTTT
NA	TRBV7-2	TRBJ2-3	TRBD2	CASSSGLAAREGTDTQYF	TGTGCCAGCAGCTCGGGACTAGCGGCTCGCGAGGGCACAGATACGCAGTATTTT
NA	TRBV19	TRBJ1-2	NA	CASSLTGLLNGYTF	TGTGCCAGTAGTTTGACGGGACTCCTCAATGGCTACACCTTC
NA	TRBV5-1	TRBJ2-7	TRBD2	CASNRGTSGTYEQYF	TGCGCCAGCAACCGAGGGACTAGCGGGACATACGAGCAGTACTTC
once	TRBV7-9	TRBJ2-3	TRBD2	CASSSGTSGVASTDTQYF	TGTGCCAGCAGCTCGGGGACTAGCGGGGTTGCTAGCACAGATACGCAGTATTTT
NA	TRBV5-4	TRBJ2-5	NA	CASSLVPDAGQYF	TGTGCCAGCAGCTTGGTACCCGACGCAGGCCAGTACTTC
NA	TRBV6-5	TRBJ1-1	NA	CAISFVNTEAFF	TGTGCCATCTCCTTCGTAAACACTGAAGCTTTCTTT
NA	TRBV12-3/TRBV12-4	TRBJ2-1	NA	CASRLYRGGEQFF	TGTGCCAGCAGGCTCTACAGGGGAGGTGAGCAGTTCTTC
NA	TRBV7-2	TRBJ2-1	TRBD2	CASSSSSGYNEQFF	TGTGCCAGCAGCTCATCTAGCGGATACAATGAGCAGTTCTTC
NA	TRBV10-3	TRBJ2-7	TRBD2	CAIGTSGRAGFSEQYF	TGTGCCATCGGGACTAGCGGGAGGGCCGGTTTTTCCGAGCAGTACTTC
NA	TRBV2	TRBJ1-1	TRBD1	CASSGQGSLAEAFF	TGTGCCAGCAGTGGACAGGGAAGTTTGGCTGAAGCTTTCTTT
NA	TRBV19	TRBJ1-5	TRBD1	CASSLQQGILNQPQHF	TGTGCCAGTAGTCTTCAACAGGGGATACTAAATCAGCCCCAGCATTTT
NA	TRBV11-2	TRBJ1-1	NA	CASSLGGATEAFF	TGTGCCAGCAGCCTGGGAGGGGCCACTGAAGCTTTCTTT